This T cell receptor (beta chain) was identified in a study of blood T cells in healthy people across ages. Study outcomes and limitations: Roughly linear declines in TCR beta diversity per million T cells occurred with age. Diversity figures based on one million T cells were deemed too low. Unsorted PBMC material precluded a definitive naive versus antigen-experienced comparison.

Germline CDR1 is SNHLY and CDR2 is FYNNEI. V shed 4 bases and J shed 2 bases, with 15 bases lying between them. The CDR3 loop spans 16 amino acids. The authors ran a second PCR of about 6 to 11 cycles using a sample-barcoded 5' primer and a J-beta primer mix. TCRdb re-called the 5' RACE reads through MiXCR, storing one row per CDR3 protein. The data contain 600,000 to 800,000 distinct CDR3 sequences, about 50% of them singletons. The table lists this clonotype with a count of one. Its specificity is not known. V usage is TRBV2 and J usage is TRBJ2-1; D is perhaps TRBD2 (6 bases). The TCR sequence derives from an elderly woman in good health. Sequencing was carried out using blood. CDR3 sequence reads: CASSVSASETYNEQFF. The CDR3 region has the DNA TGTGCCAGCAGTGTTTCGGCTAGCGAGACCTACAATGAGCAGTTCTTC.